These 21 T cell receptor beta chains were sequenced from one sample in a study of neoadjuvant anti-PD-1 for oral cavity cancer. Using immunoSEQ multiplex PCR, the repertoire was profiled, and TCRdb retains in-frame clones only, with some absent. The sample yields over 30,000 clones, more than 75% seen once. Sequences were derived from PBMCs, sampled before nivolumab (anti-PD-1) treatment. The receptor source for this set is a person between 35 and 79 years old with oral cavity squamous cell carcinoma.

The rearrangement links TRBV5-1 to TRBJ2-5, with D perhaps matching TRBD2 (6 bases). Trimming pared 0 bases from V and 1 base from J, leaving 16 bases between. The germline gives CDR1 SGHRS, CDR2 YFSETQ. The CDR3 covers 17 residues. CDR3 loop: CASSLGGFAGIQETQYF. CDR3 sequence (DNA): TGCGCCAGCAGCTTGGGCGGGTTCGCGGGGATCCAAGAGACCCAGTACTTC.

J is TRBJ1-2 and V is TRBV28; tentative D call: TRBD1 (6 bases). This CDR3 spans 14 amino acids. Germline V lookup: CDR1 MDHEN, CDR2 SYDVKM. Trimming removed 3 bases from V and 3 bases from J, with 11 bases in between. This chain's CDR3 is CASSLGDTDYGYTF. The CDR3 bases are TGTGCCAGCAGTTTGGGGGACACAGACTATGGCTACACCTTC.

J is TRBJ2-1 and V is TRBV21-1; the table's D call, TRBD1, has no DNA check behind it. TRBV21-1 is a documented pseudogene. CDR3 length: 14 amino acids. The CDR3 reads CASSNKTGNNEQFF. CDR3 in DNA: TGTGCCAGCAGCAACAAGACAGGCAACAATGAGCAGTTCTTC.

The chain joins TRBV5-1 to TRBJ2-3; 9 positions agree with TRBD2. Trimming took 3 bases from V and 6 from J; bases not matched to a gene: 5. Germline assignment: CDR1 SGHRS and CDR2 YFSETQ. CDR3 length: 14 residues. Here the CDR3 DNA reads TGCGCCAGCAGCTGGGCGGGGGGGCAGGATACGCAGTATTTT. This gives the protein CASSWAGGQDTQYF.

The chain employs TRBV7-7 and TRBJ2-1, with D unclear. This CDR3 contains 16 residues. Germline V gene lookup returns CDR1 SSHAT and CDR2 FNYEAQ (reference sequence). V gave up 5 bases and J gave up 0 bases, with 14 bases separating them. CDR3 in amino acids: CASSDIRGSSYNEQFF. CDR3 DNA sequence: TGTGCCAGCAGCGACATCCGAGGCAGCTCCTACAATGAGCAGTTCTTC.

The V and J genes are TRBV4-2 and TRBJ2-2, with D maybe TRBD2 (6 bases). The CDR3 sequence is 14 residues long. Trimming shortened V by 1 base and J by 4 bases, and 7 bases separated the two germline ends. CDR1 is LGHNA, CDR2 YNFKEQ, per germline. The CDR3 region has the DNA TGTGCCAGCAGCCAAGTCGGGAGCACCGGGGAGCTGTTTTTT. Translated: CASSQVGSTGELFF.

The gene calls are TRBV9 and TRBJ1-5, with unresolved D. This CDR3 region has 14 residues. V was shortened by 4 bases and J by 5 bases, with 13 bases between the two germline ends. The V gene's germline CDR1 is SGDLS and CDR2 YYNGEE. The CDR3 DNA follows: TGTGCCAGCAGCCCACGAGACATCGATCAGCCCCAGCATTTT. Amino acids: CASSPRDIDQPQHF.

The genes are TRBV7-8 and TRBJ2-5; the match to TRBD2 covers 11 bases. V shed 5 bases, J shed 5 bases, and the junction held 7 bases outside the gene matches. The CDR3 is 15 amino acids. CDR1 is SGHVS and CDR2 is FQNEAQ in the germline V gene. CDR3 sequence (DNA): TGTGCCAGCAGCCCTACTAGCGGGGGAGGGGAGACCCAGTACTTC. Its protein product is CASSPTSGGGETQYF.

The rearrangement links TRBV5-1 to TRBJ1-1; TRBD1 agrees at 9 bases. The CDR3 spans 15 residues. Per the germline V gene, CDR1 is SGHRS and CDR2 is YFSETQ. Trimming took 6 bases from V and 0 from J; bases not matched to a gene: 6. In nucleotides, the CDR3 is TGCGCCAGCAACAGGGGGCCTCCTATGAACACTGAAGCTTTCTTT. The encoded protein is CASNRGPPMNTEAFF. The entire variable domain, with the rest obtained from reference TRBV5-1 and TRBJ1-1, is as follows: KAGVTQTPRYLIKTRGQQVTLSCSPISGHRSVSWYQQTPGQGLQFLFEYFSETQRNKGNFPGRFSGRQFSNSRSEMNVSTLELGDSALYLCASNRGPPMNTEAFFGQGTRLTVV.

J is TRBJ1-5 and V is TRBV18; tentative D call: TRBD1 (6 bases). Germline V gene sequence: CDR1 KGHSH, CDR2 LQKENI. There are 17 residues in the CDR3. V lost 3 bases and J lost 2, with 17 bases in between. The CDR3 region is CASSPLAGVSGNQPQHF. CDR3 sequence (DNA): TGTGCCAGCTCACCGCTGGCAGGGGTGAGCGGCAATCAGCCCCAGCATTTT.

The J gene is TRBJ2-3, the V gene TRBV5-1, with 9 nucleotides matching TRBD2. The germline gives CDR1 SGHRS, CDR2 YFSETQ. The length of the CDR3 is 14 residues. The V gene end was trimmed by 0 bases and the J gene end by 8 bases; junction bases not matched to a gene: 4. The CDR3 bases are TGCGCCAGCAGCTTGGACGCGGGGGGGAGTACGCAGTATTTT. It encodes CASSLDAGGSTQYF. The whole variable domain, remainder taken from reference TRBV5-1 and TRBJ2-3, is KAGVTQTPRYLIKTRGQQVTLSCSPISGHRSVSWYQQTPGQGLQFLFEYFSETQRNKGNFPGRFSGRQFSNSRSEMNVSTLELGDSALYLCASSLDAGGSTQYFGPGTRLTVL.

The DNA of the CDR3 is TGTGCCAGCAGCTTAAAACGAGACGGACAGCAGTACTTC. Amino acids: CASSLKRDGQQYF. The V call is TRBV7-3, the J call TRBJ2-7; no definite D call. Trimming cost V 1 base and J 8 bases, with 12 bases left between them. The germline V gene has CDR1 SGHTA and CDR2 FQGTGA. The CDR3 loop spans 13 amino acids.

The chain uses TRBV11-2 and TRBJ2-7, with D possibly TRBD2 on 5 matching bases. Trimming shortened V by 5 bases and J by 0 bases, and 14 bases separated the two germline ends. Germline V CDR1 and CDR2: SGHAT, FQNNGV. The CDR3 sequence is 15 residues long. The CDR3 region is CASSPRTESSYEQYF. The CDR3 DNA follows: TGTGCCAGCAGCCCGCGGACTGAGAGCTCCTACGAGCAGTACTTC.

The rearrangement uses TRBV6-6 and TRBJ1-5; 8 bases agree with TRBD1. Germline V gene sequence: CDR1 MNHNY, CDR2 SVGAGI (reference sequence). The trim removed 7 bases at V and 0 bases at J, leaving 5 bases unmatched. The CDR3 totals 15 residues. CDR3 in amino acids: CASKGQGNSNQPQHF. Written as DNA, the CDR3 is TGTGCCAGCAAAGGACAGGGTAATAGCAATCAGCCCCAGCATTTT.

This CDR3 reads CASSPQPGQGTGELFF. CDR3 DNA sequence: TGCGCCAGCAGCCCCCAACCGGGACAGGGGACCGGGGAGCTGTTTTTT. The chain uses TRBV4-1 and TRBJ2-2; 10 bases map to TRBD1. V shed 4 bases and J 5 bases; nucleotides not matched to a gene: 7. Germline values: CDR1 MGHRA, CDR2 YSYEKL. This CDR3 region has 16 residues.

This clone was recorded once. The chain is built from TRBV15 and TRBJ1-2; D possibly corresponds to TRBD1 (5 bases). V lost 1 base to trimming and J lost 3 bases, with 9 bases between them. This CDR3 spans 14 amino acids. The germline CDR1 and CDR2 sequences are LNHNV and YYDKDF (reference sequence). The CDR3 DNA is TGTGCCACCAGCAGAGGACGGGGCTACTATGGCTACACCTTC. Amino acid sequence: CATSRGRGYYGYTF.

CDR3 bases: TGTGCCAGCACCCCGGACAGGGGCAATTCACCCCTCCACTTT. Protein sequence: CASTPDRGNSPLHF. The chain has TRBV6-4 and TRBJ1-6; 9 bases align to TRBD1. The V gene's germline CDR1 is MRHNA and CDR2 SNTAGT. The CDR3 sequence is 14 residues long. The ends lost 7 bases at V and 7 bases at J; junction bases unmatched: 5.

CDR3 nucleotides: TGTGCCAGCAGCCAAGATGGCAGGAACTATGGCTACACCTTC. Amino acid sequence: CASSQDGRNYGYTF. The V call is TRBV14, the J call TRBJ1-2; D is uncertain. The germline V and J ends were trimmed by 0 bases and 2 bases, with 7 bases remaining between them. The CDR3 totals 14 residues. Germline V gene data show CDR1 as SGHDN and CDR2 as FVKESK.

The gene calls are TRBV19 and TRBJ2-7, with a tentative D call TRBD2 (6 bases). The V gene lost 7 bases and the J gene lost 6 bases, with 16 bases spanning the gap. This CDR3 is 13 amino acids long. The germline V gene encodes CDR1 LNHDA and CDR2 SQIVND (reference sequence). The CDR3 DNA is TGTGCCAGTACGCCGGGACCCGGGGGCGAGCAGTACTTC. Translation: CASTPGPGGEQYF.

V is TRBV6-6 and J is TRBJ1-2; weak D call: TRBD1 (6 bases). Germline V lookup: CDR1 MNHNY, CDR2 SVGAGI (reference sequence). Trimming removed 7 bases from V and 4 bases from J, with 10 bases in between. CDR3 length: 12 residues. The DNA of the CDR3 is TGTGCCAGCACCCGGGACATCTATGGCTACACCTTC. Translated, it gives CASTRDIYGYTF.

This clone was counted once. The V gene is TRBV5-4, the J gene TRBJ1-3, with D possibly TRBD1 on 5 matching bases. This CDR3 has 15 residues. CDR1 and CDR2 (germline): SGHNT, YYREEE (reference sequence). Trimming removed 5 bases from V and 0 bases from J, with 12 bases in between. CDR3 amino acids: CASRPGTASGNTIYF. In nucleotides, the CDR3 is TGTGCCAGCAGGCCCGGGACGGCCTCTGGAAACACCATATATTTT.